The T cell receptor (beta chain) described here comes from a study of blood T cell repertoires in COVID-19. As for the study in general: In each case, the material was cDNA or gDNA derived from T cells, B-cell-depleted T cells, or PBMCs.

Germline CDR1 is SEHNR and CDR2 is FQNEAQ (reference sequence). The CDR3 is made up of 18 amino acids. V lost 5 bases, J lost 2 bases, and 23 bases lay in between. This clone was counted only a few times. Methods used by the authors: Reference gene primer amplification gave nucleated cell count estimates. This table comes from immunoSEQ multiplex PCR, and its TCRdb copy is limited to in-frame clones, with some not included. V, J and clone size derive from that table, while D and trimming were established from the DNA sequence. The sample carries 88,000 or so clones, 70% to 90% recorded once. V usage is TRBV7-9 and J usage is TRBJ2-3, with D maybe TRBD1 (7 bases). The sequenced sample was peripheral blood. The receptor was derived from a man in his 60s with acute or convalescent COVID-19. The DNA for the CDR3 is TGTGCCAGCAGCATAGGGGGCGGGGCCATCGGTCCCACAGATACGCAGTATTTT. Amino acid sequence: CASSIGGGAIGPTDTQYF.